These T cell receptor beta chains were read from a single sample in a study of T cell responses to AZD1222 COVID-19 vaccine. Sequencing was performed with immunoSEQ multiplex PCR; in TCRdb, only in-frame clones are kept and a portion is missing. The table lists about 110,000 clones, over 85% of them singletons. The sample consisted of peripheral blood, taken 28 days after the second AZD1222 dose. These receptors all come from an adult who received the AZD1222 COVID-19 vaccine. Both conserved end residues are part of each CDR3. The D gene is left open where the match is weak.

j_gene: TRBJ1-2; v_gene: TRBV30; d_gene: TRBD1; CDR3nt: TGTGCCTGGAGATATAGGACAGGGAGGAATGGCTACACCTTC; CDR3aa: CAWRYRTGRNGYTF
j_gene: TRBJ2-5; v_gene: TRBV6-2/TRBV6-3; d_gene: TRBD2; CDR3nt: TGTGCCAGCAGTTACGGAGGACTAGGTGAAGAGACCCAGTACTTC; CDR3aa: CASSYGGLGEETQYF
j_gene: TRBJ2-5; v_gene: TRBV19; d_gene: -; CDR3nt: TGTGCCAGTAGTATAGCGGGACCGGGGACGGGGGAGACCCAGTACTTC; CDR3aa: CASSIAGPGTGETQYF
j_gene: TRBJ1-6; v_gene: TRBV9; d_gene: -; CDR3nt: TGTGCCAGCAGCGACTACAGCTCCCTCCACTTT; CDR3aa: CASSDYSSLHF
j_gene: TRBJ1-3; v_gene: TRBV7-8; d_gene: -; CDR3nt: TGTGCCAGCAGCAACCAGGGTATCTCTGGAAACACCATATATTTT; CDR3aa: CASSNQGISGNTIYF
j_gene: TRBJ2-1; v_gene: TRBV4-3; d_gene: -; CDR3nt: TGCGCCAGCGGGCGGAGCTCCTACAATGAGCAGTTCTTC; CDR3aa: CASGRSSYNEQFF
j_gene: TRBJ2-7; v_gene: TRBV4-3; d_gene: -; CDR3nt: TGCGCCAGCAGCCAAGAGGGCGCGGCCTACGAGCAGTACTTC; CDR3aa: CASSQEGAAYEQYF
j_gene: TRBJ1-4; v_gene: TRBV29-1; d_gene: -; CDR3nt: TGCAGCGTTGTGTTTAGGGCAGGTCGAACTGAAAAACTGTTTTTT; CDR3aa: CSVVFRAGRTEKLFF
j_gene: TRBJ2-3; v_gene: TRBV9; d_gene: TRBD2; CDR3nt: TGTGCCAGCAGCCCACTCGGCGGGGGGGCAGATACGCAGTATTTT; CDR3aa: CASSPLGGGADTQYF
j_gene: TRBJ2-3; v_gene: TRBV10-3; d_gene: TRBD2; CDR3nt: TGTGCCATCAGTGAGACTAGCGGGGGGGAAGATACGCAGTATTTT; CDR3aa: CAISETSGGEDTQYF
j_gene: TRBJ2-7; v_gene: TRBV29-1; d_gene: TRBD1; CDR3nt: TGCAGCGTTCTTAGGGACAGGGGTCCCTACGAGCAGTACTTC; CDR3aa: CSVLRDRGPYEQYF
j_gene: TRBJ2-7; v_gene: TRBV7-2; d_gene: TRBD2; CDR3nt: TGTGCCAGCAGCTTGGGCGGGGGAAGCTCCTACGAGCAGTACTTC; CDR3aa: CASSLGGGSSYEQYF
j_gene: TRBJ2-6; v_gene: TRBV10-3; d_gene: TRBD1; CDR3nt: TGTGCCATCAGGGACAGGGGAGCTGGGGCCAACGTCCTGACTTTC; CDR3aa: CAIRDRGAGANVLTF
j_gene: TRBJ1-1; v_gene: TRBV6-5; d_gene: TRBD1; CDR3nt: TGTGCCAGCAGTTACGCCGGACAGGGAGACACTGAAGCTTTCTTT; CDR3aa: CASSYAGQGDTEAFF
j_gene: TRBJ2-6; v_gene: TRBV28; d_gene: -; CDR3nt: TGTGCCAGCAGTTCGGGTGCCAACGTCCTGACTTTC; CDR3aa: CASSSGANVLTF
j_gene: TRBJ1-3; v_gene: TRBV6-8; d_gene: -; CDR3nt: TGTGCCAGCAGTTACCCCCAGGGAGATCACTCTGGAAACACCATATATTTT; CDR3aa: CASSYPQGDHSGNTIYF
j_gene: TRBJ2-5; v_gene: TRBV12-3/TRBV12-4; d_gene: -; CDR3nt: TGTGCCAGCAGTCCCCTCCGAGAGACCCAGTACTTC; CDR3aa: CASSPLRETQYF